This T cell receptor beta chain originates from a study of blood T cell repertoires in COVID-19. Study information: Spain, Italy and the United States supplied samples that represented acute and convalescent COVID-19. T cells, B-cell-depleted T cells, or PBMCs provided the cDNA or gDNA that served as material.

In the study's own analysis: Amplification of reference gene primers was used by the study to estimate nucleated cell counts. Only in-frame clones appear in the TCRdb table, and some are missing; sequencing was by immunoSEQ multiplex PCR. V and J calls and clone size are as listed in that table; D and trimming were resolved from the DNA. In the table there are some 140,000 clones, 84% of which are singletons. The CDR3 extends over 18 amino acids. The source of this sequence is a man between 60 and 70 years old with acute or convalescent COVID-19. The V and J genes are TRBV21-1 and TRBJ2-5; the table names TRBD2, a call not compared with the DNA. TRBV21-1 is a known pseudogene. The specimen was peripheral blood. As DNA, the CDR3 is TGTGCCAGCAGCAAAAGAGTGCGGGAGGGACAGAAGCAAGAGACCCAGTACTTC. Translation gives CASSKRVREGQKQETQYF.